The clone carrying this T cell receptor (beta chain) was recorded many times. This sample is drawn from a study of spatial heterogeneity in lung cancer. As for time point: sample taken at primary tumor resection. J lost 4 bases, V lost 6 bases, and 5 bases had no gene match. CDR3 length: 15 residues. MiXCR, applied by TCRdb to the 5' RACE reads, yields one record per CDR3 protein. The top ten hold roughly 36% of the sample, which has tens of thousands of distinct CDR3 sequences, about 5% seen once. The sequences come from PBMCs, collected at surgery. The chain joins TRBV12-3 or TRBV12-4 to TRBJ2-2, with 10 bases identical to TRBD1. This clonotype was obtained from a male donor with early-stage non-small cell lung cancer. This CDR3 is CASRGTGEATGELFF. As DNA, the CDR3 is TGTGCCAGCAGGGGGACAGGGGAAGCCACCGGGGAGCTGTTTTTT.